This T cell receptor (beta chain) was captured by sequencing in a study of OX40 agonist ivuxolimab in advanced cancers. This table comes from immunoSEQ multiplex PCR, and its TCRdb copy is limited to in-frame clones, with some not included. Of about 74,000 clones in the sample, about 81% were seen once. CDR3 length equals 12 residues. V lost 5 bases and J lost 6, with 7 bases in between. Germline V gene data show CDR1 as SNHLY and CDR2 as FYNNEI. Exclusion applied to patients with autoimmune disease history or systemic immunosuppression. The study sampled blood at baseline, cycle 4 day 1, and cycle 7 day 1. Overall study results and limits: Researchers report that CD8+ T cells had, on average, more expanded clones than CD4+.

A remark on this clone: Antigen unknown.

The TCR was taken from an adult with an advanced solid tumor such as melanoma, head and neck, liver or kidney cancer. The chain recombines TRBV2 with TRBJ2-2; D call uncertain. The sample was CD4+ or CD8+ T cells sorted from blood, taken in a trial of the OX40 agonist ivuxolimab. The DNA of the CDR3 is TGTGCCAGCAGTTTTATAGCCGGGGAGCTGTTTTTT. Encoded protein: CASSFIAGELFF.